These T cell receptor beta chains were read from a single sample in a study of cytomegalovirus exposure and HLA in healthy donors. Assay: immunoSEQ multiplex PCR; the TCRdb copy retains only in-frame clones and omits some. The repertoire holds 120,000 or so clones, with around 75% as singletons. Sequenced sample: PBMCs. These TCRs come from a woman aged 40 to 50 in good health and CMV-seropositive. The CDR3 runs from the conserved cysteine through the conserved F or W. Each record gives: J gene, V gene, CDR3 length, CDR3 protein.

J gene: TRBJ1-5
V gene: TRBV30
CDR3 length: 13
CDR3 protein: CAWATTGNQPQHF

J gene: TRBJ1-4
V gene: TRBV6-1
CDR3 length: 16
CDR3 protein: CASSAFPRDIGEKLFF

J gene: TRBJ1-2
V gene: TRBV6-5
CDR3 length: 13
CDR3 protein: CASSRTRDYGYTF

J gene: TRBJ2-1
V gene: TRBV4-3
CDR3 length: 17
CDR3 protein: CASSQALVGRSVNEQFF

J gene: TRBJ2-5
V gene: TRBV6-5
CDR3 length: 14
CDR3 protein: CASSRLAGGETQYF

J gene: TRBJ2-7
V gene: TRBV13
CDR3 length: 14
CDR3 protein: CASTLGQGAGEQYF

J gene: TRBJ2-5
V gene: TRBV19
CDR3 length: 16
CDR3 protein: CASSIGTSLVRETQYF

J gene: TRBJ1-3
V gene: TRBV6-5
CDR3 length: 14
CDR3 protein: CASSYARKGNTIYF

J gene: TRBJ1-2
V gene: TRBV10-2
CDR3 length: 14
CDR3 protein: CASTSSGGGYGYTF

J gene: TRBJ2-7
V gene: TRBV5-4
CDR3 length: 14
CDR3 protein: CASSPAQGSYEQYF

J gene: TRBJ2-5
V gene: TRBV10-2
CDR3 length: 17
CDR3 protein: CASSELAGGPSQETQYF

J gene: TRBJ2-7
V gene: TRBV7-2
CDR3 length: 14
CDR3 protein: CASSKQVPAYEQYF

J gene: TRBJ2-3
V gene: TRBV9
CDR3 length: 17
CDR3 protein: CASSVFGLAGGTDTQYF

J gene: TRBJ1-2
V gene: TRBV28
CDR3 length: 13
CDR3 protein: CASSLGTADGYTF

J gene: TRBJ1-1
V gene: TRBV5-4
CDR3 length: 15
CDR3 protein: CASSLGVQANTEAFF

J gene: TRBJ2-5
V gene: TRBV28
CDR3 length: 13
CDR3 protein: CASSFGSQETQYF

J gene: TRBJ1-1
V gene: TRBV4-2
CDR3 length: 14
CDR3 protein: CASSQGDSNTEAFF

J gene: TRBJ2-7
V gene: TRBV7-2
CDR3 length: 16
CDR3 protein: CASSLTSGGAPYEQYF

J gene: TRBJ2-2
V gene: TRBV10-3
CDR3 length: 16
CDR3 protein: CAITSGTDTNTGELFF

J gene: TRBJ1-4
V gene: TRBV7-9
CDR3 length: 14
CDR3 protein: CASSLGHNIEKLFF

J gene: TRBJ2-6
V gene: TRBV11-1
CDR3 length: 15
CDR3 protein: CASGFGRSGANVLTF

J gene: TRBJ2-7
V gene: TRBV10-1
CDR3 length: 13
CDR3 protein: CASSAGGPHEQYF

J gene: TRBJ2-2
V gene: TRBV6-4
CDR3 length: 15
CDR3 protein: CASSDSADSTGELFF

J gene: TRBJ2-7
V gene: TRBV5-1
CDR3 length: 13
CDR3 protein: CASSWDMSYEQYF

J gene: TRBJ2-2
V gene: TRBV6-1
CDR3 length: 17
CDR3 protein: CASSEGDRGYYTGELFF

J gene: TRBJ2-1
V gene: TRBV4-3
CDR3 length: 15
CDR3 protein: CASSHYDSPGNEQFF

J gene: TRBJ2-2
V gene: TRBV4-2
CDR3 length: 17
CDR3 protein: CASSPGTGGPDTGELFF

J gene: TRBJ1-1
V gene: TRBV30
CDR3 length: 14
CDR3 protein: CAWNGAGRGTEAFF

J gene: TRBJ2-5
V gene: TRBV6-4
CDR3 length: 15
CDR3 protein: CASSPKGGDQETQYF

J gene: TRBJ1-3
V gene: TRBV7-9
CDR3 length: 18
CDR3 protein: CASSLGTGGFNSGNTIYF

J gene: TRBJ1-5
V gene: TRBV27
CDR3 length: 17
CDR3 protein: CATPGQELRAGNQPQHF

J gene: TRBJ2-5
V gene: TRBV9
CDR3 length: 17
CDR3 protein: CASSKRLAGGAQETQYF

J gene: TRBJ1-5
V gene: TRBV7-3
CDR3 length: 17
CDR3 protein: CASSYDARGLSNQPQHF

J gene: TRBJ1-1
V gene: TRBV5-8
CDR3 length: 13
CDR3 protein: CASSNSRDTEAFF

J gene: TRBJ2-2
V gene: TRBV30
CDR3 length: 16
CDR3 protein: CAWSVLTGSNTGELFF

J gene: TRBJ2-5
V gene: TRBV1
CDR3 length: 15
CDR3 protein: CTSSRNFRRGETQYF

J gene: TRBJ1-3
V gene: TRBV5-1
CDR3 length: 14
CDR3 protein: CASSLAGNGNTIYF

J gene: TRBJ1-1
V gene: TRBV28
CDR3 length: 16
CDR3 protein: CASSPIGGGRWAEAFF

J gene: TRBJ2-1
V gene: TRBV10-3
CDR3 length: 16
CDR3 protein: CAISSSSGSDYNEQFF

J gene: TRBJ2-7
V gene: TRBV30
CDR3 length: 17
CDR3 protein: CAWSVLTGARGSYEQYF

J gene: TRBJ2-7
V gene: TRBV5-1
CDR3 length: 15
CDR3 protein: CASSSTGQGIYEQYF

J gene: TRBJ1-1
V gene: TRBV5-6
CDR3 length: 14
CDR3 protein: CASSWTGLDTEAFF

J gene: TRBJ2-5
V gene: TRBV30
CDR3 length: 15
CDR3 protein: CAWRTGTRVKETQYF

J gene: TRBJ2-7
V gene: TRBV7-2
CDR3 length: 16
CDR3 protein: CASSRDGGQSTYEQYF

J gene: TRBJ2-7
V gene: TRBV4-1
CDR3 length: 15
CDR3 protein: CASSQDSLPGYEQYF

J gene: TRBJ1-1
V gene: TRBV9
CDR3 length: 16
CDR3 protein: CASSGSREGVNTEAFF

J gene: TRBJ2-1
V gene: TRBV27
CDR3 length: 16
CDR3 protein: CASTTISGSSYNEQFF

J gene: TRBJ1-2
V gene: TRBV15
CDR3 length: 16
CDR3 protein: CATSRVAGGVNYGYTF

J gene: TRBJ2-7
V gene: TRBV25-1
CDR3 length: 13
CDR3 protein: CASSPAGSYEQYF

J gene: TRBJ1-1
V gene: TRBV5-8
CDR3 length: 18
CDR3 protein: CASSLISGDSRLNTEAFF

J gene: TRBJ2-7
V gene: TRBV7-9
CDR3 length: 14
CDR3 protein: CASSTLGNSYEQYF

J gene: TRBJ2-1
V gene: TRBV4-2
CDR3 length: 17
CDR3 protein: CASSQGSEREANNEQFF

J gene: TRBJ1-2
V gene: TRBV14
CDR3 length: 13
CDR3 protein: CASSPITGSGYTF

J gene: TRBJ2-2
V gene: TRBV9
CDR3 length: 17
CDR3 protein: CASSVGGPAYGTGELFF

J gene: TRBJ2-2
V gene: TRBV6-5
CDR3 length: 12
CDR3 protein: CASRRETGELFF

J gene: TRBJ1-2
V gene: TRBV4-3
CDR3 length: 17
CDR3 protein: CASSQDGGGLFNYGYTF

J gene: TRBJ1-2
V gene: TRBV4-3
CDR3 length: 13
CDR3 protein: CASSQDGTGGYTF